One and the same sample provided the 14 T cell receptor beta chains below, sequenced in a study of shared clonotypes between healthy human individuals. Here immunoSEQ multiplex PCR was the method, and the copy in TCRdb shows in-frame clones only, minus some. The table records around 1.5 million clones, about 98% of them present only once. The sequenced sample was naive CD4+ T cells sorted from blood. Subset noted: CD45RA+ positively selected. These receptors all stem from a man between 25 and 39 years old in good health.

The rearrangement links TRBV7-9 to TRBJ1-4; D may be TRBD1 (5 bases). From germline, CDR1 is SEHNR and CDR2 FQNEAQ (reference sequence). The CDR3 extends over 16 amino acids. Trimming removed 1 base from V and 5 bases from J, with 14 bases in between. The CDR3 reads CASSLGARAGNEKLFF. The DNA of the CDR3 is TGTGCCAGCAGCTTAGGGGCGAGGGCAGGGAATGAAAAACTGTTTTTT.

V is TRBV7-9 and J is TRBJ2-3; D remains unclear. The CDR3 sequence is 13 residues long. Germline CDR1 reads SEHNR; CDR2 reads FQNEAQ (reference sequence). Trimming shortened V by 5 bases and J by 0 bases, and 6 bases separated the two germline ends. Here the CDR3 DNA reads TGTGCCAGCAGCGACCAGAGCACAGATACGCAGTATTTT. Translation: CASSDQSTDTQYF.

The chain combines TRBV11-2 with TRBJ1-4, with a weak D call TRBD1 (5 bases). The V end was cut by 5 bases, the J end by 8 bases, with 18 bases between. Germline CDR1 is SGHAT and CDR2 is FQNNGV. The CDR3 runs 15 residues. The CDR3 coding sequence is TGTGCCAGCAGCCAAAAATTGGGGGTAGTGGAAAAACTGTTTTTT. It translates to CASSQKLGVVEKLFF. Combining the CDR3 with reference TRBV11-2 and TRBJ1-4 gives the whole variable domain EAGVAQSPRYKIIEKRQSVAFWCNPISGHATLYWYQQILGQGPKLLIQFQNNGVVDDSQLPKDRFSAERLKGVDSTLKIQPAKLEDSAVYLCASSQKLGVVEKLFFGSGTQLSVL.

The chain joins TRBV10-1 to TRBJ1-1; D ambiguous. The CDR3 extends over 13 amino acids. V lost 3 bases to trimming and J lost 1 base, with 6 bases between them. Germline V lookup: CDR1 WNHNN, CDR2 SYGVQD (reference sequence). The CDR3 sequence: CASSEQANTEAFF. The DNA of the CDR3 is TGCGCCAGCAGTGAACAAGCGAACACTGAAGCTTTCTTT.

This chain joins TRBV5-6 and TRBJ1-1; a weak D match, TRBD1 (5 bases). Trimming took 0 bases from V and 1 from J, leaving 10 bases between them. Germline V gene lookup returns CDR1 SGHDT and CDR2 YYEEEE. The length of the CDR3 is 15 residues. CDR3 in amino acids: CASSLVGQGNTEAFF. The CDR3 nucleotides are TGTGCCAGCAGCTTGGTAGGGCAGGGGAACACTGAAGCTTTCTTT.

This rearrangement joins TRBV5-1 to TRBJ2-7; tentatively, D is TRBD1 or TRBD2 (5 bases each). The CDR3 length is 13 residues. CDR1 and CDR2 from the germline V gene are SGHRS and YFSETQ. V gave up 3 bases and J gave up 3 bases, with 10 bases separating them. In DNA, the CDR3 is TGCGCCAGCAGCTCGGGACGGGACTACGAGCAGTACTTC. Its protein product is CASSSGRDYEQYF.

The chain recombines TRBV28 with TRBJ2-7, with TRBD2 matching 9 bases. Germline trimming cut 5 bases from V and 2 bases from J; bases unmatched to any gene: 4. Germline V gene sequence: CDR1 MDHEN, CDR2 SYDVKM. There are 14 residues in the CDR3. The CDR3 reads CASSAGGPTYEQYF. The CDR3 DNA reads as TGTGCCAGCAGTGCGGGAGGGCCGACCTACGAGCAGTACTTC.

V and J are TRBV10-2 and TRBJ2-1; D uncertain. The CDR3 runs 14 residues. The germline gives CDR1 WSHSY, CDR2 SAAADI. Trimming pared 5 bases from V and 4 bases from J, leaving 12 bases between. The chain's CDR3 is CASSSLWEYNEQFF. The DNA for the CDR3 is TGCGCCAGCAGTAGTCTTTGGGAATACAATGAGCAGTTCTTC.

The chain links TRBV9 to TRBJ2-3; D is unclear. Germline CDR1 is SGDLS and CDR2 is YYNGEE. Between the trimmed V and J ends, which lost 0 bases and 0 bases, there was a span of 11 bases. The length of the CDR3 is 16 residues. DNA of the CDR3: TGTGCCAGCAGCGTAGACAGACCTTCTAGCACAGATACGCAGTATTTT. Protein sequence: CASSVDRPSSTDTQYF.

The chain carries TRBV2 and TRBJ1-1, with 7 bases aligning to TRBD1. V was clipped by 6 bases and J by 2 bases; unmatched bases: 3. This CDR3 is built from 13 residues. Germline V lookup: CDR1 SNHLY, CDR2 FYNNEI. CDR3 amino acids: CASRGDRNTEAFF. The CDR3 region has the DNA TGTGCCAGCAGGGGGGACAGAAACACTGAAGCTTTCTTT.

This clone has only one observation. This CDR3 reads CASSLDPRTSAGELFF. The CDR3 region has the DNA TGTGCCAGCTCACTCGATCCCCGGACTAGCGCCGGGGAGCTGTTTTTT. The rearrangement links TRBV18 to TRBJ2-2; 9 positions agree with TRBD2. Germline V gene data show CDR1 as KGHSH and CDR2 as LQKENI. J gave up 6 bases and V 4 bases, and 9 bases lay outside the gene matches. CDR3 length: 16 residues.

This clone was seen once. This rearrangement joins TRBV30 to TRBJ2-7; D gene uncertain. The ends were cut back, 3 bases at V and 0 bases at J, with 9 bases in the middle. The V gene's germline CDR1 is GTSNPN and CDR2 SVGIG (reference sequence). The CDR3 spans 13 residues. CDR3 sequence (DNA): TGTGCCTGGAGCGTCGACATCTCCTACGAGCAGTACTTC. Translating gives CAWSVDISYEQYF.

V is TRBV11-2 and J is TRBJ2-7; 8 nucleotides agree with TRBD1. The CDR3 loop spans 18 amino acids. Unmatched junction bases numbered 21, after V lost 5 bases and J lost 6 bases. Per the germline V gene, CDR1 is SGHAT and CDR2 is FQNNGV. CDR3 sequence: CASSVGATGVPTAVEQYF. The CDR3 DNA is TGTGCCAGCAGCGTGGGGGCGACAGGGGTCCCTACGGCCGTCGAGCAGTACTTC. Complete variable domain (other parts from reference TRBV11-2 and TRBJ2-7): EAGVAQSPRYKIIEKRQSVAFWCNPISGHATLYWYQQILGQGPKLLIQFQNNGVVDDSQLPKDRFSAERLKGVDSTLKIQPAKLEDSAVYLCASSVGATGVPTAVEQYFGPGTRLTVT.

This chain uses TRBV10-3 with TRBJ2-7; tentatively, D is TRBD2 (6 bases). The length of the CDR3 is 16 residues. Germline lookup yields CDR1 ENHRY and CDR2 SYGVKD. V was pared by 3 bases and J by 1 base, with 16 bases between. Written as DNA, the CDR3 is TGTGCCATCAGTGAACTCGGCGGGGCGGGATCCTACGAGCAGTACTTC. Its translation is CAISELGGAGSYEQYF.